These 22 T cell receptor beta chains came from one sample sequenced in a study of T cell repertoires in cytomegalovirus infection. Their antigens are not known. One entry per CDR3 protein, called by TCRdb with MiXCR from the reads. This table holds 400,000 to 600,000 distinct CDR3 sequences, about 42% found once. The sample here was cultured PBMCs, taken from culture after CMV antigen stimulation. These receptors were collected from a human donor in good health (CMV status not recorded). Some clones in this sample may be carry-over from other donors' samples.

The V and J genes are TRBV12-3 or TRBV12-4 and TRBJ1-1, with D perhaps TRBD1 (6 bases). Trimming took off 3 bases at V and 7 bases at J, with 12 bases between the two ends. CDR3 length: 13 amino acids. In nucleotides, the CDR3 is TGTGCCAGCAGTTTCAGTTCACAGGGTGAAGCTTTCTTT. Protein sequence: CASSFSSQGEAFF.

The chain combines TRBV2 with TRBJ2-3; D remains ambiguous. Deletions cut 5 bases from V and 1 base from J, with 10 bases between. Per the germline V gene, CDR1 is SNHLY and CDR2 is FYNNEI. The CDR3 has 14 residues. The CDR3 DNA is TGTGCCAGCAGTCCCCAGACGGGCACAGATACGCAGTATTTT. This gives the protein CASSPQTGTDTQYF.

The V gene is TRBV6-6, the J gene TRBJ2-5; no definite D call. V was trimmed by 0 bases and J by 4 bases, leaving 12 bases between them. CDR1 MNHNY and CDR2 SVGAGI come from the germline V gene (reference sequence). The CDR3 loop spans 15 amino acids. The CDR3 reads CASSYSPTTRETQYF. CDR3 nucleotide sequence: TGTGCCAGCAGTTACTCCCCCACGACGAGAGAGACCCAGTACTTC.

The CDR3 reads CASSSSPRGSNQPQHF. DNA of the CDR3: TGTGCCAGCAGCTCGAGTCCGAGGGGGAGCAATCAGCCCCAGCATTTT. The genes are TRBV7-6 and TRBJ1-5, with a possible D match to TRBD1 (6 bases). The CDR3 contains 16 residues. With 4 bases removed from V and 1 base from J, the gap between germline ends came to 14 bases. The germline V gene has CDR1 SGHVS and CDR2 FNYEAQ.

This chain uses TRBV2 with TRBJ2-5; D gene ambiguous. This CDR3 has 14 amino acids. The V end lost 4 bases, the J end lost 5 bases, and 14 bases lay between the germline ends. CDR1 and CDR2 (germline): SNHLY, FYNNEI. CDR3 region: CASSGPLKEETQYF. CDR3 DNA sequence: TGTGCCAGCAGTGGACCCCTGAAAGAGGAGACCCAGTACTTC.

This clonotype occurred a few times. At one of its ends the junction is not consistent with the germline gene, which may arise from a read error. The chain joins TRBV4-1 to TRBJ2-1; D is uncertain. This CDR3 has 13 residues. The germline V gene has CDR1 MGHRA and CDR2 YSYEKL. The chain's CDR3 is CASRGDPYNEQFF. DNA for the CDR3: TGTGCCAGCAGAGGAGATCCCTACAATGAGCAGTTCTTC.

This sequence joins TRBV7-2 and TRBJ2-1; TRBD2 matches at 8 bases. With V trimmed by 5 bases and J by 7 bases, 10 bases remained unmatched. The germline V gene encodes CDR1 SGHTA and CDR2 FQGNSA. This CDR3 is 15 amino acids long. The CDR3 loop reads CASSAYAGGFNEQFF. CDR3 coding DNA: TGTGCCAGCAGCGCTTACGCGGGAGGTTTTAATGAGCAGTTCTTC. Supplemented by reference TRBV7-2 and TRBJ2-1, the full variable domain reads GAGVSQSPSNKVTEKGKDVELRCDPISGHTALYWYRQSLGQGLEFLIYFQGNSAPDKSGLPSDRFSAERTGGSVSTLTIQRTQQEDSAVYLCASSAYAGGFNEQFFGPGTRLTVL.

The table lists this clonotype with a few counts. V is TRBV7-2 and J is TRBJ1-5; 7 bases agree with TRBD1. Trimming took 2 bases from V and 4 from J; bases not matched to a gene: 8. Germline loops: CDR1 SGHTA, CDR2 FQGNSA. This CDR3 has 16 amino acids. Written as DNA, the CDR3 is TGTGCCAGCAGCTTAACGGTTGCAGGGGGAAATCAGCCCCAGCATTTT. The encoded protein is CASSLTVAGGNQPQHF.

This clonotype was seen more than once but under ten times. The rearrangement uses TRBV4-1 and TRBJ1-2; maybe TRBD1 (5 bases). V was shortened by 6 bases and J by 8 bases, with 19 bases between the two germline ends. Germline CDR1 is MGHRA and CDR2 is YSYEKL. The CDR3 is 14 amino acids. CDR3 sequence reads: CASSPRGALWGYTF. CDR3 coding DNA: TGCGCCAGCAGTCCGAGGGGCGCACTCTGGGGCTACACCTTC.

The J gene is TRBJ2-3, the V gene TRBV20-1; possible D gene TRBD2, 6 bases. Deletions cut 0 bases from V and 4 bases from J, with 14 bases between. The CDR3 sequence is 15 residues long. Germline V CDR1 and CDR2: DFQATT, SNEGSKA (reference sequence). The CDR3 DNA reads TGCAGTGCTAGAGAAGGCGGGGCGGGGCCAGATACGCAGTATTTT. Amino acid sequence: CSAREGGAGPDTQYF.

This chain joins TRBV11-2 and TRBJ1-3; D is possibly TRBD1 (6 bases). Trimming took 4 bases from V and 0 from J, leaving 25 bases between them. This CDR3 is built from 20 residues. Germline V gives CDR1 SGHAT, CDR2 FQNNGV. CDR3 sequence reads: CASSSRMNPGHPTSGNTIYF. CDR3 nucleotides: TGTGCCAGCAGCTCCCGTATGAATCCGGGACATCCGACCTCTGGAAACACCATATATTTT.

This clonotype was counted a single time. The CDR3 is CASSLSAASYEQYF. As DNA, the CDR3 is TGTGCCAGCAGTTTATCGGCGGCTTCCTACGAGCAGTACTTC. The V gene is TRBV27, the J gene TRBJ2-7; no clear D. CDR1 is MNHEY, CDR2 SMNVEV, per germline (reference sequence). V was shortened by 0 bases and J by 1 base, with 7 bases between the two germline ends. The CDR3 length is 14 residues.

For this clonotype: A much larger clonotype is one base distant, so this may be a read error. The rearrangement links TRBV7-4 to TRBJ2-7; 7 bases agree with TRBD1. V was pared by 4 bases and J by 1 base, with 10 bases of the junction left unmatched. CDR3 length: 16 residues. CDR1 is SGHVT, CDR2 SQSDAQ, per germline. The CDR3, as DNA: TGTGCCAGCAGCTCGAACCGGGACAGTCCTTCCTACGAGCAGTACTTC. Encoded protein: CASSSNRDSPSYEQYF.

V gene TRBV19 combines with J gene TRBJ1-5, with 9 nucleotides matching TRBD1. With V trimmed by 7 bases and J by 5 bases, 18 bases remained unmatched. The germline gives CDR1 LNHDA, CDR2 SQIVND (reference sequence). This CDR3 has 18 amino acids. In DNA form, the CDR3 reads TGTGCCAGTACCCCAGGGGACAGGGTGAGAAGAATGGATCAGCCCCAGCATTTT. Translation: CASTPGDRVRRMDQPQHF.

This clonotype has just a few counts. V usage is TRBV7-9 and J usage is TRBJ2-5, with a possible D match to TRBD1 (5 bases). The germline gives CDR1 SEHNR, CDR2 FQNEAQ (reference sequence). Trimming took off 1 base at V and 4 bases at J, with 13 bases between the two ends. The CDR3 spans 15 residues. The CDR3 DNA sequence: TGTGCCAGCAGCTTAGGGCCAGAGACAGCAGAGACCCAGTACTTC. Amino acid sequence: CASSLGPETAETQYF.

J is TRBJ2-5 and V is TRBV20-1, with D unresolved. The germline gives CDR1 DFQATT, CDR2 SNEGSKA (reference sequence). V was trimmed by 0 bases and J by 4 bases, leaving 15 bases between them. The CDR3 extends over 15 amino acids. CDR3 nucleotide sequence: TGCAGTGCTAGAGATCAGGCCAGGATGGGAGAGACCCAGTACTTC. This encodes CSARDQARMGETQYF.

Here the CDR3 reads CASSFSRGLTGELFF. The CDR3 DNA reads as TGTGCCAGCAGCTTTAGTAGGGGACTTACCGGGGAGCTGTTTTTT. The chain employs TRBV7-8 and TRBJ2-2, with D possibly matching TRBD2 (6 bases). Trimming shortened V by 3 bases and J by 5 bases, and 13 bases separated the two germline ends. Per germline, CDR1 SGHVS and CDR2 FQNEAQ. This CDR3 spans 15 amino acids.

This clonotype was observed a single time. The J gene is TRBJ2-7, the V gene TRBV7-9; D possibly matches TRBD1 or TRBD2 (5 bases each). Trimming took off 3 bases at V and 2 bases at J, with 26 bases between the two ends. This CDR3 spans 19 amino acids. The V gene's germline CDR1 is SEHNR and CDR2 FQNEAQ (reference sequence). This CDR3 reads CASSLPFQWQGTRAYEQYF. The CDR3 DNA is TGTGCCAGCAGCTTGCCTTTTCAGTGGCAGGGCACGAGGGCCTACGAGCAGTACTTC.

This rearrangement joins TRBV7-4 to TRBJ2-7; D call uncertain. The germline CDR1 and CDR2 sequences are SGHVT and SQSDAQ. The CDR3 is 14 amino acids. The V end was cut by 1 base, the J end by 3 bases, with 10 bases between. CDR3 loop: CASSLDGPVYEQYF. CDR3 bases: TGTGCCAGCAGCTTAGACGGACCCGTCTACGAGCAGTACTTC.

The table lists this clonotype with a few counts. V usage is TRBV7-2 and J usage is TRBJ2-5; 10 bases line up with TRBD2. Trimming at V came to 4 bases and at J to 5 bases, leaving 7 bases not matched to a gene. This CDR3 contains 15 residues. CDR1 and CDR2 (germline): SGHTA, FQGNSA. The CDR3 DNA sequence: TGTGCCAGCAGCTATCAGCGGGGGGGCGGTGAGACCCAGTACTTC. It is translated as CASSYQRGGGETQYF.

In its sample, this clonotype was seen a few times. The V gene is TRBV20-1, the J gene TRBJ2-3, with D tentatively TRBD1 (5 bases). The CDR3 runs 14 residues. Trimming left V 5 bases short and J 5 bases short, with 17 bases between. Germline loops: CDR1 DFQATT, CDR2 SNEGSKA (reference sequence). CDR3 in amino acids: CSAPGAGWVDTQYF. CDR3 DNA: TGCAGTGCTCCCGGAGCAGGGTGGGTAGATACGCAGTATTTT.

A few counts support this clonotype. CDR3 DNA sequence: TGTGCCAGCAGCTTATTTGGCCAGCGGACTGAAGCTTTCTTT. This gives the protein CASSLFGQRTEAFF. The chain employs TRBV7-2 and TRBJ1-1, with unresolved D. In germline, CDR1 is SGHTA, CDR2 FQGNSA. The CDR3 extends over 14 amino acids. Trimming took 2 bases from V and 5 from J, leaving 12 bases between them. The full variable domain, rest sourced from reference TRBV7-2 and TRBJ1-1, is GAGVSQSPSNKVTEKGKDVELRCDPISGHTALYWYRQSLGQGLEFLIYFQGNSAPDKSGLPSDRFSAERTGGSVSTLTIQRTQQEDSAVYLCASSLFGQRTEAFFGQGTRLTVV.